Reported below is one T cell receptor (beta chain). The data were taken from a study of blood T cell repertoires in COVID-19. As for the study in general: The United States, Italy and Spain supplied acute and convalescent COVID-19 samples. T cells, B-cell-depleted T cells, or PBMCs provided the cDNA or gDNA that served as material.

In the original analysis: Quantification of nucleated cells was approximated via reference gene primer amplification. TCRdb's table, derived via immunoSEQ multiplex PCR, lists solely in-frame clones and lacks some. The V and J calls and clone size were taken over from that table, and D and trimming were inferred from the DNA. The sample gives about 140,000 clones, over 65% of which show up once; approximately 5% is in the top ten. The germline gives CDR1 SGHRS, CDR2 YFSETQ. CDR3 length: 12 residues. The ends were cut back, 5 bases at V and 1 base at J, with 6 bases in the middle. Specimen: peripheral blood. The rearrangement joins TRBV5-1 to TRBJ2-5; D possibly corresponds to TRBD1 (6 bases). This sequence originates from a woman older than 75 with active or convalescent COVID-19. CDR3 protein: CASRDSQETQYF. CDR3 coding DNA: TGCGCCAGCAGGGACAGCCAAGAGACCCAGTACTTC.